The 2 T cell receptor beta chains in this list originate from one sample, sequenced in a study of CXCR3-negative and CXCR3-positive naive CD8 T cells. UMI-labeled 5' RACE yielded the TRB cDNA libraries. TCRdb re-called the 5' RACE reads and shows each CDR3 protein once, DNA omitted. The sample table includes approximately 56,000 distinct CDR3 sequences. Sequencing was carried out using naive CXCR3- CD8+ T cells from blood. The subset is: CD45RO-CCR7+CD27+CD95- naive CD8+ T cells lacking CXCR3 (TNR3-). These receptor sequences come from a human donor in good health. Some clones in this sample may be carry-over from other donors' samples.

The chain combines TRBV12-3 or TRBV12-4 with TRBJ1-1. This CDR3 is 15 amino acids long. The CDR3 spells CASSPRASGGTEAFF.

The V call is TRBV29-1, the J call TRBJ1-4; checking the TCRdb D call of TRBD1 is not possible without DNA. Per germline, CDR1 SQVTM and CDR2 ANQGSEA. The CDR3 covers 11 residues. CDR3 loop: CSVPEAEKLFF.